Each of the 29 T cell receptor beta chains below was sequenced from the same sample in a study of cytomegalovirus exposure and HLA in healthy donors. PCR amplification relied on 60 Vbeta primers (plus 13 Jbeta primers). Using immunoSEQ multiplex PCR, the repertoire was profiled, and TCRdb retains in-frame clones only, with some absent. The repertoire holds approximately 160,000 clones, roughly 79% seen once, with about a tenth in the top ten. Sequenced: PBMCs. These TCRs come from a man aged 18 to 29 in good health and CMV-seropositive.

The chain is built from TRBV9 and TRBJ2-7, with D tentatively TRBD1 (6 bases). The V gene's germline CDR1 is SGDLS and CDR2 YYNGEE. This CDR3 is built from 16 residues. The V gene lost 2 bases and the J gene lost 3 bases, with 18 bases spanning the gap. The CDR3 here is CASSVGSQGTIYEQYF. In DNA, the CDR3 is TGTGCCAGCAGCGTCGGGTCACAGGGAACCATCTACGAGCAGTACTTC.

The chain employs TRBV7-9 and TRBJ2-1, with a weak D call TRBD2 (5 bases). The CDR3 sequence is 13 residues long. Germline CDR1 is SEHNR and CDR2 is FQNEAQ (reference sequence). Trimming removed 10 bases from V and 1 base from J, with 11 bases in between. DNA of the CDR3: TGTGCCACGGGGAGTTTTTCCTACAATGAGCAGTTCTTC. The encoded protein is CATGSFSYNEQFF.

V usage is TRBV27 and J usage is TRBJ1-1; TRBD1 matches 7 bases. The CDR3 is 14 residues long. Germline CDR1 is MNHEY and CDR2 is SMNVEV (reference sequence). The trim removed 4 bases at V and 5 bases at J, leaving 7 bases unmatched. DNA of the CDR3: TGTGCCAGCAGTTCGGGACAGAATGTGACTGAAGCTTTCTTT. Translation: CASSSGQNVTEAFF.

The gene calls are TRBV6-4 and TRBJ1-2, with 7 positions matching TRBD1. The CDR3 length is 15 residues. Germline lookup yields CDR1 MRHNA and CDR2 SNTAGT. V lost 7 bases and J lost 8; bases outside the gene matches: 16. As DNA, the CDR3 is TGTGCCAGCAAACCCGACGGGACAGACCTTCAAGGCTACACCTTC. Translating it yields CASKPDGTDLQGYTF.

This clone appeared a few times. This chain uses TRBV7-9 with TRBJ2-1, with TRBD2 matching 10 bases. Unmatched junction bases numbered 6, after V lost 6 bases and J lost 4 bases. The germline V gene has CDR1 SEHNR and CDR2 FQNEAQ (reference sequence). The length of the CDR3 is 15 residues. The CDR3 DNA sequence: TGTGCCAGCAGTTTTCTAGCGGGAGTGTACAATGAGCAGTTCTTC. Amino acids: CASSFLAGVYNEQFF.

This sequence joins TRBV4-3 and TRBJ1-2; D is ambiguous. The length of the CDR3 is 17 residues. V lost 0 bases to trimming and J lost 4 bases, with 18 bases between them. CDR1 and CDR2 from the germline V gene are LGHNA and YSLEER. DNA of the CDR3: TGCGCCAGCAGCCAAGATCTCTCCCGCGTGGGCCTCTATGGCTACACCTTC. It codes for CASSQDLSRVGLYGYTF.

The chain has TRBV20-1 and TRBJ2-3; 7 bases agree with TRBD1. Trimming took 6 bases from V and 5 from J; bases not matched to a gene: 2. CDR1 is DFQATT, CDR2 SNEGSKA, per germline (reference sequence). The CDR3 extends over 11 amino acids. This CDR3 reads CSATGLDTQYF. The CDR3 coding sequence is TGCAGTGCGACAGGGTTAGATACGCAGTATTTT.

V gene TRBV2 combines with J gene TRBJ2-5, with 8 bases identical to TRBD1. In germline, CDR1 is SNHLY, CDR2 FYNNEI. With 5 bases clipped from V and 4 bases from J, the junction kept 12 bases outside the gene matches. This CDR3 spans 16 amino acids. Here the CDR3 DNA reads TGTGCCAGCAGTTTTTCGACAGGGGTAATGTCAGAGACCCAGTACTTC. Its translation is CASSFSTGVMSETQYF.

This chain links TRBV27 with TRBJ1-5; possibly TRBD1 for D (5 bases). CDR3 size: 14 residues. V was pared by 6 bases and J by 1 base, with 10 bases between. Germline lookup yields CDR1 MNHEY and CDR2 SMNVEV (reference sequence). In nucleotides, the CDR3 is TGTGCCAGCAGGCAGGGTTTAAGCAATCAGCCCCAGCATTTT. It codes for CASRQGLSNQPQHF.

The rearrangement joins TRBV9 to TRBJ1-1; weak D call: TRBD1 (6 bases). Between the trimmed V and J ends, which lost 3 bases and 0 bases, there was a span of 12 bases. CDR1 SGDLS and CDR2 YYNGEE come from the germline V gene. The CDR3 loop spans 15 amino acids. In nucleotides, the CDR3 is TGTGCCAGCAGCGGAACCGGGACACTGAACACTGAAGCTTTCTTT. As protein: CASSGTGTLNTEAFF.

V usage is TRBV14 and J usage is TRBJ2-1; D gene uncertain. CDR1 and CDR2 from the germline V gene are SGHDN and FVKESK. Trimming took off 2 bases at V and 6 bases at J, with 11 bases between the two ends. The CDR3 spans 14 residues. The CDR3: CASSQLWQTNEQFF. In nucleotides, the CDR3 is TGTGCCAGCAGCCAACTCTGGCAAACCAATGAGCAGTTCTTC.

This clone appeared once. The junction differs from germline at one of its ends, possibly a read error. The chain has TRBV7-7 and TRBJ2-2; TRBD2 matches at 8 bases. This CDR3 contains 16 residues. The germline CDR1 and CDR2 sequences are SSHAT and FNYEAQ (reference sequence). The CDR3, as DNA: TGTGCTAGCAGCTTGGCGAGCGGGAGCGGGACCGGGGAGCTGTTTTTT. It codes for CASSLASGSGTGELFF. Full variable domain (remainder filled in from reference TRBV7-7 and TRBJ2-2): GAGVSQSPRYKVTKRGQDVTLRCDPISSHATLYWYQQALGQGPEFLTYFNYEAQPDKSGLPSDRFSAERPEGSISTLTIQRTEQRDSAMYRCASSLASGSGTGELFFGEGSRLTVL.

The chain uses TRBV6-1 and TRBJ1-2; D might be TRBD1 (5 bases). V dropped 6 bases and J dropped 2 bases, with 10 bases sitting between them. CDR3 length equals 13 residues. Germline-derived CDR1 and CDR2 are MNHNS and SASEGT. For the CDR3, the DNA is TGTGCCAGCAGGGAAACAGGAAACTATGGCTACACCTTC. This encodes CASRETGNYGYTF.

V usage is TRBV11-2 and J usage is TRBJ2-3, with 7 bases matching TRBD2. J was trimmed by 2 bases and V by 3 bases; bases with no gene match: 11. This CDR3 has 17 residues. Germline-derived CDR1 and CDR2 are SGHAT and FQNNGV. The CDR3 loop is CASSLTGGGSLTDTQYF. CDR3 DNA sequence: TGTGCCAGCAGCTTGACTGGCGGCGGGAGCCTCACAGATACGCAGTATTTT.

The rearrangement joins TRBV29-1 to TRBJ1-1, with D possibly matching TRBD1 (5 bases). The V end lost 6 bases, the J end lost 3 bases, and 17 bases lay between the germline ends. Germline V lookup: CDR1 SQVTM, CDR2 ANQGSEA. There are 14 residues in the CDR3. The CDR3 bases are TGCAGCGTACGAAACTGGGGCCCCTACACTGAAGCTTTCTTT. This encodes CSVRNWGPYTEAFF.

The J gene is TRBJ1-1, the V gene TRBV19; the D is unclear. Per the germline V gene, CDR1 is LNHDA and CDR2 is SQIVND (reference sequence). The V and J ends lost 4 bases and 1 base respectively, with 10 bases between them. The CDR3 runs to 14 residues. CDR3 nucleotides: TGTGCCAGTAGTACGGTCGCAGGGAACACTGAAGCTTTCTTT. This translates into CASSTVAGNTEAFF. The variable domain in full, completed from reference TRBV19 and TRBJ1-1, reads DGGITQSPKYLFRKEGQNVTLSCEQNLNHDAMYWYRQDPGQGLRLIYYSQIVNDFQKGDIAEGYSVSREKKESFPLTVTSAQKNPTAFYLCASSTVAGNTEAFFGQGTRLTVV.

This chain uses TRBV5-1 with TRBJ2-3; 7 positions match TRBD1. V shed 4 bases, J shed 3 bases, and the junction held 8 bases outside the gene matches. CDR1 is SGHRS, CDR2 YFSETQ, per germline. This CDR3 is 15 amino acids long. The CDR3 sequence is CASSKGTAATDTQYF. The CDR3 DNA reads TGCGCCAGCAGCAAGGGGACAGCGGCAACAGATACGCAGTATTTT.

The chain carries TRBV15 and TRBJ1-1, with D possibly matching TRBD1 (5 bases). V gave up 1 base and J gave up 2 bases, with 8 bases separating them. The CDR3 has 14 amino acids. CDR1 LNHNV and CDR2 YYDKDF come from the germline V gene (reference sequence). The CDR3 loop is CATSRARVNTEAFF. DNA of the CDR3: TGTGCCACCAGCAGAGCCAGGGTTAACACTGAAGCTTTCTTT.

The gene calls are TRBV27 and TRBJ1-2, with D tentatively TRBD1 (6 bases). Between the trimmed V and J ends, which lost 5 bases and 8 bases, there was a span of 12 bases. Per germline, CDR1 MNHEY and CDR2 SMNVEV (reference sequence). The CDR3 extends over 12 amino acids. This chain's CDR3 is CASSPTGNGYTF. The DNA of the CDR3 is TGTGCCAGCAGTCCGACAGGTAACGGCTACACCTTC.

This chain joins TRBV7-2 and TRBJ2-5; the D gene is possibly TRBD2 (6 bases). Between the trimmed V and J ends, which lost 9 bases and 4 bases, there was a span of 18 bases. The CDR3 has 14 residues. CDR1 SGHTA and CDR2 FQGNSA come from the germline V gene. For the CDR3, the DNA is TGTGCCAGTAGGCCCGTGGGGGAGGTAGAGACCCAGTACTTC. It encodes CASRPVGEVETQYF. Together with reference TRBV7-2 and TRBJ2-5, the CDR3 gives the full variable domain: GAGVSQSPSNKVTEKGKDVELRCDPISGHTALYWYRQSLGQGLEFLIYFQGNSAPDKSGLPSDRFSAERTGGSVSTLTIQRTQQEDSAVYLCASRPVGEVETQYFGPGTRLLVL.

The V gene is TRBV6-6, the J gene TRBJ2-2; D is perhaps TRBD1 (5 bases). V shed 6 bases and J shed 4 bases, with 12 bases lying between them. The CDR3 consists of 14 residues. The V gene's germline CDR1 is MNHNY and CDR2 SVGAGI (reference sequence). In DNA, the CDR3 is TGTGCCAGCAGACAGGATTCCCTCACCGGGGAGCTGTTTTTT. Protein sequence: CASRQDSLTGELFF.

The J gene is TRBJ1-1, the V gene TRBV9, with 8 positions matching TRBD1. Germline V gene sequence: CDR1 SGDLS, CDR2 YYNGEE. The ends lost 3 bases at V and 3 bases at J; junction bases unmatched: 7. CDR3 length: 15 amino acids. As DNA, the CDR3 is TGTGCCAGCAGCGAATCGGACAGGGTGGACACTGAAGCTTTCTTT. It yields the protein CASSESDRVDTEAFF.

V and J are TRBV19 and TRBJ1-4; D is unclear. Per the germline V gene, CDR1 is LNHDA and CDR2 is SQIVND (reference sequence). The CDR3 is 15 amino acids. V lost 5 bases and J lost 10, with 20 bases in between. The CDR3, as DNA: TGTGCCAGTAGTCCCTCTCCACATGGTCTTGGAAAACTGTTTTTT. Its protein is CASSPSPHGLGKLFF.

This clone was counted a single time. The J gene is TRBJ2-3, the V gene TRBV10-3; no definite D call. Germline V gene lookup returns CDR1 ENHRY and CDR2 SYGVKD. Trimming took 3 bases from V and 1 from J, leaving 2 bases between them. CDR3 length: 12 amino acids. CDR3 nucleotides: TGTGCCATCAGTGACGGCACAGATACGCAGTATTTT. Translating gives CAISDGTDTQYF.

The chain has TRBV5-1 and TRBJ2-2; no firm D call. Germline values: CDR1 SGHRS, CDR2 YFSETQ. CDR3 length: 15 amino acids. Trimming removed 1 base from V and 3 bases from J, with 10 bases in between. The CDR3 coding sequence is TGCGCCAGCAGCTTGAGTCAGGTTTACACCGGGGAGCTGTTTTTT. It yields the protein CASSLSQVYTGELFF.

V usage is TRBV5-1 and J usage is TRBJ2-5; possible D gene TRBD1, 5 bases. CDR3 size: 14 residues. Trimming left V 2 bases short and J 3 bases short, with 11 bases between. Germline CDR1 SGHRS, CDR2 YFSETQ. This chain's CDR3 is CASSFGLGEETQYF. The CDR3 region has the DNA TGCGCCAGCAGCTTCGGTCTAGGGGAAGAGACCCAGTACTTC.

The rearrangement joins TRBV27 to TRBJ2-6; 8 nucleotides match TRBD1. The ends lost 2 bases at V and 3 bases at J; junction bases unmatched: 15. The length of the CDR3 is 20 residues. Germline CDR1 and CDR2: MNHEY and SMNVEV (reference sequence). CDR3 coding DNA: TGTGCCAGCAGTTTAACCTCGGACAGGGTATTTTTGGGTGGGGCCAACGTCCTGACTTTC. It is translated as CASSLTSDRVFLGGANVLTF.

The chain employs TRBV27 and TRBJ1-2; 7 nucleotides agree with TRBD1. This CDR3 is built from 17 residues. Germline trimming cut 3 bases from V and 1 base from J; bases unmatched to any gene: 11. CDR1 and CDR2 (germline): MNHEY, SMNVEV (reference sequence). The CDR3 sequence is CASSFRVGDRDNYGYTF. CDR3 DNA sequence: TGTGCCAGCAGTTTCCGGGTGGGTGACAGGGATAACTATGGCTACACCTTC.

This rearrangement joins TRBV27 to TRBJ2-1, with TRBD1 matching over 8 bases. The CDR3 runs to 14 residues. J gave up 5 bases and V 6 bases, and 6 bases lay outside the gene matches. Germline assignment: CDR1 MNHEY and CDR2 SMNVEV (reference sequence). The CDR3 sequence is CASRLQGVNNEQFF. The CDR3 DNA reads TGTGCCAGCAGATTACAGGGGGTCAACAATGAGCAGTTCTTC.